This TCR beta chain was captured by sequencing in a study of identical twins. This clonotype was seen at least ten times. TCRdb re-called the 5' RACE reads with MiXCR, one entry per CDR3 protein. The sample shows around 250,000 distinct CDR3 sequences, about 7% of them seen only once. The data were also submitted as part of a second study, on yellow fever vaccine responses in identical twins.

This receptor was obtained from a woman aged 18 to 35 in good health. The sample comprised memory (CD45RO+) T cells sorted from blood.

The CDR3 nucleotides are TGCGCCAGCAGCCGTCAGTTCCCGACAGATACGCAGTATTTT. Protein: CASSRQFPTDTQYF. The genes are TRBV5-1 and TRBJ2-3, with unresolved D. The CDR3 length is 14 residues. Germline V gene sequence: CDR1 SGHRS, CDR2 YFSETQ. Trimming shortened V by 4 bases and J by 3 bases, and 12 bases separated the two germline ends. Together with reference TRBV5-1 and TRBJ2-3, the CDR3 gives the full variable domain: KAGVTQTPRYLIKTRGQQVTLSCSPISGHRSVSWYQQTPGQGLQFLFEYFSETQRNKGNFPGRFSGRQFSNSRSEMNVSTLELGDSALYLCASSRQFPTDTQYFGPGTRLTVL.